This T cell receptor (beta chain) was sequenced during a study of blood T cell repertoires in COVID-19. Study background: Material from acute and convalescent COVID-19 was sourced from the United States, Italy and Spain. Sources were T cells, B-cell-depleted T cells, or PBMCs; the material itself was cDNA or gDNA.

This CDR3 is 13 amino acids long. Germline CDR1 is ENHRY and CDR2 is SYGVKD. The trim removed 10 bases at V and 7 bases at J, leaving 7 bases unmatched. Per the study methods: It was from reference gene primer amplification that nucleated cell counts were estimated. TCRdb's table, derived via immunoSEQ multiplex PCR, lists solely in-frame clones and lacks some. Clone size and V and J calls were adopted from that table, with D and trimming inferred from the DNA. The sample shows approximately 40,000 clones, about 91% of them seen only once. Sequenced sample: peripheral blood. The V and J genes are TRBV10-3 and TRBJ2-1; TRBD2 matches at 10 bases. The sequence was collected from a woman of 80 years or more with acute or convalescent COVID-19. CDR3 in amino acids: CATQRGGPNEQFF. CDR3 sequence (DNA): TGTGCCACCCAGCGGGGGGGCCCGAATGAGCAGTTCTTC.